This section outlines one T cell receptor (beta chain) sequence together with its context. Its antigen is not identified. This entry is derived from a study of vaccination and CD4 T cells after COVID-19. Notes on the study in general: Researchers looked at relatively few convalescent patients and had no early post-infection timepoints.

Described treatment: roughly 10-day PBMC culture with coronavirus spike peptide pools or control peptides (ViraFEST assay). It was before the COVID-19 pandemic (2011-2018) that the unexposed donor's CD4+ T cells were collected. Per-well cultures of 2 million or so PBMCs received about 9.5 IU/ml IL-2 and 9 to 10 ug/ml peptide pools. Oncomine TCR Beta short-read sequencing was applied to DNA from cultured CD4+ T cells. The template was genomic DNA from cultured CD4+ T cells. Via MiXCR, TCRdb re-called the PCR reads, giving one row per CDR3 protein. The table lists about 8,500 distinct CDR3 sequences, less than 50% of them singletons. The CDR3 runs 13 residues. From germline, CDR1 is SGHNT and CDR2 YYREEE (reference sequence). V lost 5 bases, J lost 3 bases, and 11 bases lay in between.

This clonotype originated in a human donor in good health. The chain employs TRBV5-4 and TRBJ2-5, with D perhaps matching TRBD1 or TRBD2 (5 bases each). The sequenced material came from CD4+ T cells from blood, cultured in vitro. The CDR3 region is CASRGVNEETQYF. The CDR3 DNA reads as TGTGCCAGCAGGGGGGTTAACGAAGAGACCCAGTACTTC.